The rows below give T cell receptor beta chains drawn from one sample of a study of CD8 T cells in ankylosing spondylitis. One entry per CDR3 protein results from TCRdb running MiXCR on the 5' RACE reads. The data show under 150,000 distinct CDR3 sequences, with around 9.3% seen just once and approximately 3.4% held by the top ten. Material: blood, either unsorted or a sorted T cell fraction (not recorded which). These receptors came from a male donor with ankylosing spondylitis or in good health (not recorded which). Both conserved end residues are part of each CDR3. A D gene is named only where the DNA matches it firmly.

J	D	V	CDR3
TRBJ2-1	NA	TRBV20-1	CSARDQGSLAYNEQFF
TRBJ1-5	TRBD1	TRBV5-6	CASSSDRGNQPQHF
TRBJ2-7	TRBD2	TRBV2	CASSGLAGGNYEQYF
TRBJ2-3	NA	TRBV3-1	CASSQEEGGRLTSTDTQYF
TRBJ1-2	NA	TRBV6-1	CASSPTVALNYGYTF
TRBJ2-7	NA	TRBV6-5	CASSYSRPDRGYEQYF
TRBJ2-1	NA	TRBV4-1	CASSQEAGYNEQFF
TRBJ2-7	NA	TRBV9	CASSVAVGLTYEQYF
TRBJ2-2	NA	TRBV4-2	CASSGDGHNTGELFF
TRBJ2-1	NA	TRBV12-3/TRBV12-4	CASSPRIAYNEQFF
TRBJ2-7	NA	TRBV14	CASSQSPQRVFYEQYF
TRBJ2-3	NA	TRBV24-1	CATSDPRQTGIADTQYF
TRBJ2-2	NA	TRBV20-1	CSARVGAGTGELFF
TRBJ2-1	TRBD2	TRBV29-1	CSVVWTSLGEQFF
TRBJ2-7	TRBD2	TRBV12-3/TRBV12-4	CASSLGTTRDYEQYF
TRBJ2-7	NA	TRBV20-1	CSARGTSSYEQYF
TRBJ2-5	NA	TRBV9	CASSVEGDGWETQYF
TRBJ2-7	NA	TRBV5-1	CAKADPSSSYEQYF
TRBJ2-7	TRBD2	TRBV20-1	CSAKVPAGTNEQYF
TRBJ2-5	NA	TRBV3-1	CASSQEFDGEETQYF
TRBJ2-5	NA	TRBV14	CASSQRGTMLYQETQYF
TRBJ2-2	TRBD2	TRBV7-2	CASSLSTSGPNTGELFF
TRBJ2-1	TRBD1	TRBV7-3	CASSLGTGKAEQFF
TRBJ2-3	NA	TRBV9	CASSTRTDTQYF
TRBJ1-2	NA	TRBV6-5	CASSYSTATNYGYTF
TRBJ2-1	NA	TRBV29-1	CSVCRDPNYNEQFF
TRBJ2-4	TRBD2	TRBV9	CASSTTAGVTAEYF
TRBJ2-1	NA	TRBV7-8	CASSPPWSSELLGEQFF
TRBJ2-2	TRBD1	TRBV7-9	CASPGTGVGSGTGELFF
TRBJ2-1	TRBD2	TRBV7-6	CASRRGTSGYNEQFF
TRBJ1-5	NA	TRBV20-1	CSARAPEQNSNQPQHF
TRBJ2-1	TRBD2	TRBV4-2	CASSQEASGNEQFF
TRBJ2-5	NA	TRBV12-3/TRBV12-4	CASSLSNRPRRETQYF